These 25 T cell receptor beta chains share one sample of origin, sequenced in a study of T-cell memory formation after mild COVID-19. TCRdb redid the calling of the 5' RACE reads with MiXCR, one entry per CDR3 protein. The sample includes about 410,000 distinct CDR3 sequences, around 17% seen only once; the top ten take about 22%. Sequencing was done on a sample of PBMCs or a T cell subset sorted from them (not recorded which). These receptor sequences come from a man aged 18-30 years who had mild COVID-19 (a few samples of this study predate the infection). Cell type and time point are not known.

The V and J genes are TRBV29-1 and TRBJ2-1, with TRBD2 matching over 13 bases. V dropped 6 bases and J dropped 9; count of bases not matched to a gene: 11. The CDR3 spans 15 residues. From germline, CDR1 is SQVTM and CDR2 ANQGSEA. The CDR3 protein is CSVKGLAGLGGEQFF. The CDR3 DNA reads TGCAGCGTGAAGGGACTAGCGGGGCTGGGAGGTGAGCAGTTCTTC.

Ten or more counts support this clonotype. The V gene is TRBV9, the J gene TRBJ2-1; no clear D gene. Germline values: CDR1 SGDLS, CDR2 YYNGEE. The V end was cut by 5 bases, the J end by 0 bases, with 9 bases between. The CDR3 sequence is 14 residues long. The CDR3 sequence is CASRPLSSYNEQFF. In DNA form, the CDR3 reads TGTGCCAGCAGACCCCTGAGCTCCTACAATGAGCAGTTCTTC.

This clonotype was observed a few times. CDR3 DNA: TGCAGTGCTAGAGACGTAAATCTCGGCGGGGAGCTGTTTTTT. Its protein is CSARDVNLGGELFF. The V call is TRBV20-1, the J call TRBJ2-2; D is undetermined. Germline values: CDR1 DFQATT, CDR2 SNEGSKA (reference sequence). Deletions cut 0 bases from V and 7 bases from J, with 12 bases between. This CDR3 has 14 amino acids.

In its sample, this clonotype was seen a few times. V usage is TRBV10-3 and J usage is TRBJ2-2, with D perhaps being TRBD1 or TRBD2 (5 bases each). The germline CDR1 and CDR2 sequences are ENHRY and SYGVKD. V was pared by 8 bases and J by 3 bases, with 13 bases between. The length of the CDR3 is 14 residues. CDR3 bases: TGTGCCATCCGAGGGGTTGGGTACACCGGGGAGCTGTTTTTT. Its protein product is CAIRGVGYTGELFF.

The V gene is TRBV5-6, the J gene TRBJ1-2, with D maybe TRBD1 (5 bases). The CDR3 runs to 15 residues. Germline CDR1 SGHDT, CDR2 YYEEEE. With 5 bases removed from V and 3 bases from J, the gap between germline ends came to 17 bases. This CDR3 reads CASSVGPQEDYGYTF. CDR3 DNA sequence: TGTGCCAGCAGTGTGGGGCCCCAGGAGGACTATGGCTACACCTTC. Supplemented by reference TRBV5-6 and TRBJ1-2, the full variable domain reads DAGVTQSPTHLIKTRGQQVTLRCSPKSGHDTVSWYQQALGQGPQFIFQYYEEEERQRGNFPDRFSGHQFPNYSSELNVNALLLGDSALYLCASSVGPQEDYGYTFGSGTRLTVV.

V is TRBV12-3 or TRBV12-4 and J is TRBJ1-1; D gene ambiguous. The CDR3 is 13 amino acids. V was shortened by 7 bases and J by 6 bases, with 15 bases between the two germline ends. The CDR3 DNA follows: TGTGCCAGCATCGACTCTGGGGTCGCTGAAGCTTTCTTT. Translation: CASIDSGVAEAFF.

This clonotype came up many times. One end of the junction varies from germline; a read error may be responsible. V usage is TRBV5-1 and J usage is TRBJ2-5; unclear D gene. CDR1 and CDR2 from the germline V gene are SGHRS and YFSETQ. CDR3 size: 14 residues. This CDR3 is CASSLGRGRETQYF. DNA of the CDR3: TGTGCCAGCAGTTTAGGGCGTGGGCGAGAGACCCAGTACTTC.

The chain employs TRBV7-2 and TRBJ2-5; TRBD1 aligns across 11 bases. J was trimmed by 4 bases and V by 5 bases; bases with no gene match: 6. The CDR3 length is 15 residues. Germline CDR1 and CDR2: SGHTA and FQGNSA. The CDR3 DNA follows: TGTGCCAGCAGCCTTTTTGGGACAGGGGGAGAGACCCAGTACTTC. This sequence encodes CASSLFGTGGETQYF.

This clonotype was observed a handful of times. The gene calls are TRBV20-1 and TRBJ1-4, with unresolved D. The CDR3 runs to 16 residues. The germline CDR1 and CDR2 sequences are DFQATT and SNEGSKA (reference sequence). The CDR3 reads CRPEELATAPNEKLFF. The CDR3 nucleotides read TGCAGACCCGAGGAGTTAGCGACCGCACCTAATGAAAAACTGTTTTTT.

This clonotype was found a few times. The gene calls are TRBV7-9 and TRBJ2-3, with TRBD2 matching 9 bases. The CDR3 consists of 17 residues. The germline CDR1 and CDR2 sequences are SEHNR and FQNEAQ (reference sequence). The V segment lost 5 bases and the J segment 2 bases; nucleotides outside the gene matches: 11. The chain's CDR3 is CASSGGTSQRPTDTQYF. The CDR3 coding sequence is TGTGCCAGCAGCGGCGGGACTAGCCAGCGCCCCACAGATACGCAGTATTTT.

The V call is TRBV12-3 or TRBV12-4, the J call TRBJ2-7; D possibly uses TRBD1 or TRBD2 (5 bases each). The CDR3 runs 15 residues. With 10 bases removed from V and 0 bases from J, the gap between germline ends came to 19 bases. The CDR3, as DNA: TGTGCCATTTCCGCCCGGGACGGAGCCTCCTACGAGCAGTACGTC. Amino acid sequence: CAISARDGASYEQYV.

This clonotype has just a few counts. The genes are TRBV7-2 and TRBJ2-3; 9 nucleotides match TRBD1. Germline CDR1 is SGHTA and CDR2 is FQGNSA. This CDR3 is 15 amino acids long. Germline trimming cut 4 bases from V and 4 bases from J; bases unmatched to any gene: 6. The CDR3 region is CASSSTGGRSDTQYF. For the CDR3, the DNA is TGTGCCAGCAGCTCTACAGGGGGCCGGTCAGATACGCAGTATTTT.

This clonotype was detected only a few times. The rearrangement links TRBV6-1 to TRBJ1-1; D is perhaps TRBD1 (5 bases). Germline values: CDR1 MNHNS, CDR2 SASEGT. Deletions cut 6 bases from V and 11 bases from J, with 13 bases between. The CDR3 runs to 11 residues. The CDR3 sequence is CASRKGHRAFF. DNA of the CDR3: TGTGCCAGCAGGAAGGGGCATCGGGCTTTCTTT.

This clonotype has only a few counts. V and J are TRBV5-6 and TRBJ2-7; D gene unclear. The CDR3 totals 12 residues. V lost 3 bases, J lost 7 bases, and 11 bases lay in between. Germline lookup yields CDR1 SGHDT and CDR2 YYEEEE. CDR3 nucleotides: TGTGCCAGCAGCTGGGCGCTCCAAGAGCAGTACTTC. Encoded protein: CASSWALQEQYF. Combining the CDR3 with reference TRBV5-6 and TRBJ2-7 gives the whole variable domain DAGVTQSPTHLIKTRGQQVTLRCSPKSGHDTVSWYQQALGQGPQFIFQYYEEEERQRGNFPDRFSGHQFPNYSSELNVNALLLGDSALYLCASSWALQEQYFGPGTRLTVT.

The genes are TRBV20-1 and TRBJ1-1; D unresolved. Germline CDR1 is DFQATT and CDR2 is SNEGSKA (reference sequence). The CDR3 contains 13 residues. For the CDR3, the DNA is TGCAGCTGCCTAGAGGATGCCTACACTGAAGCTTTCTTT. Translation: CSCLEDAYTEAFF.

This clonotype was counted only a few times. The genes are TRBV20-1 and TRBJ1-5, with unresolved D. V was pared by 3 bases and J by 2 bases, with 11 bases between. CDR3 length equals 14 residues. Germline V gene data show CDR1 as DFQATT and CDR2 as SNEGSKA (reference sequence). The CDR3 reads CSARGSLGNQPQHF. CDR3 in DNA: TGCAGTGCTAGGGGGAGTCTAGGCAATCAGCCCCAGCATTTT.

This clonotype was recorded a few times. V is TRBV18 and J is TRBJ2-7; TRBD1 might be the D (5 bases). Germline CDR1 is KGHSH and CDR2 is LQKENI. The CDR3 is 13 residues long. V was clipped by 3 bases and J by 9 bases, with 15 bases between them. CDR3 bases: TGTGCCAGCTCACCTTCTAGGGGTGATGTGCAGTACGTC. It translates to CASSPSRGDVQYV.

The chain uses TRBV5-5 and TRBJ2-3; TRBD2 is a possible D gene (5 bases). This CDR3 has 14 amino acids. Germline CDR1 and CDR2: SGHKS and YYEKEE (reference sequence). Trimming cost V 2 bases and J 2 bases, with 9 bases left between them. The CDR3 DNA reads TGTGCCAGCAGCTTTAGAGGGCTCACAGATACGCAGTATTTT. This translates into CASSFRGLTDTQYF.

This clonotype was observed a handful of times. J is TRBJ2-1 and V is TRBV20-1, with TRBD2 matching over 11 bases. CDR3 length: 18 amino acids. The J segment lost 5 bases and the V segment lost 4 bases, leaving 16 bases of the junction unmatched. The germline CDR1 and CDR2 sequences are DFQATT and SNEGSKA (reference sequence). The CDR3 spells CSATIKISLAGVNNEQFF. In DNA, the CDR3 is TGCAGTGCTACCATTAAAATCTCACTAGCGGGGGTCAACAATGAGCAGTTCTTC.

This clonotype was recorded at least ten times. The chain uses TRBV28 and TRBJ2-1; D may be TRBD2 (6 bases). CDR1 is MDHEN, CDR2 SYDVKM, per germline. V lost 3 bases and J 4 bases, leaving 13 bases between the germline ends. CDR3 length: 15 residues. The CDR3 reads CASSLRGAGYNEQFF. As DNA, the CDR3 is TGTGCCAGCAGTTTGCGGGGCGCGGGGTACAATGAGCAGTTCTTC.

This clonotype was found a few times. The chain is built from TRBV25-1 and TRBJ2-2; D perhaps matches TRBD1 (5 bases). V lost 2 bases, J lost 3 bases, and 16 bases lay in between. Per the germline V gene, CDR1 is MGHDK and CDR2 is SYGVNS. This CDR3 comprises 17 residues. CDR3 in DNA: TGTGCCAGCAGTGAAAGGTCCAGGGCCGTTGACACCGGGGAGCTGTTTTTT. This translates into CASSERSRAVDTGELFF.

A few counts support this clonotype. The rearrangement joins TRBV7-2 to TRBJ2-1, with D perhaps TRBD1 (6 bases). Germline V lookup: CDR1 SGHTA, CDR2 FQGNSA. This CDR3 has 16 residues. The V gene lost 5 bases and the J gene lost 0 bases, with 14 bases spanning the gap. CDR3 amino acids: CASSDFTRGSYNEQFF. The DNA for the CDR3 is TGTGCCAGCAGCGACTTTACCAGGGGCTCCTACAATGAGCAGTTCTTC. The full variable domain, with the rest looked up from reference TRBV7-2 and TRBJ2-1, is GAGVSQSPSNKVTEKGKDVELRCDPISGHTALYWYRQSLGQGLEFLIYFQGNSAPDKSGLPSDRFSAERTGGSVSTLTIQRTQQEDSAVYLCASSDFTRGSYNEQFFGPGTRLTVL.

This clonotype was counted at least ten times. DNA of the CDR3: TGCAGCGTTAAGGGACCCCAGTTACTTGAGACCCAGTACTTC. Encoded protein: CSVKGPQLLETQYF. This rearrangement joins TRBV29-1 to TRBJ2-5; D is perhaps TRBD1 or TRBD2 (5 bases each). This CDR3 region has 14 residues. Trimming stripped 5 bases from V and 5 bases from J, with 18 bases between. The germline CDR1 and CDR2 sequences are SQVTM and ANQGSEA.

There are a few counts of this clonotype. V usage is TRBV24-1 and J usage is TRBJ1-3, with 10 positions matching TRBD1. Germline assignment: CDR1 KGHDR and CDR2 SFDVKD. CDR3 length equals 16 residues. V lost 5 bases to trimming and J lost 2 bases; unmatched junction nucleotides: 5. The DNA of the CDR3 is TGTGCCACCAGTGGCCGGGACAGGGGACCTGGAAACACCATATATTTT. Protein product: CATSGRDRGPGNTIYF.

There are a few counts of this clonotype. CDR3 in DNA: TGTGCCAGCAGCTTATATTTTGGCAGACTCACTGAAGCTTTCTTT. As protein: CASSLYFGRLTEAFF. J is TRBJ1-1 and V is TRBV7-2; unclear D gene. Germline assignment: CDR1 SGHTA and CDR2 FQGNSA. This CDR3 contains 15 residues. Trimming removed 2 bases from V and 4 bases from J, with 14 bases in between.